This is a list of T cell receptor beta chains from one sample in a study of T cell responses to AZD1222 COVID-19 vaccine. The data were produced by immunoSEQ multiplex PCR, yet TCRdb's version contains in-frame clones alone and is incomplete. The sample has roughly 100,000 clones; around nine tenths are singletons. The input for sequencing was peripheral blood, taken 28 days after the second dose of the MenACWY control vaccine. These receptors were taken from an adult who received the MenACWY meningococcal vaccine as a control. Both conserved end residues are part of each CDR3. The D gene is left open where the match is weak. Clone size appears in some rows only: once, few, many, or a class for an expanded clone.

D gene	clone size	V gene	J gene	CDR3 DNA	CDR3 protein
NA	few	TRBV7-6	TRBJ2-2	TGTGCCAGCAGCTTAGCAACAAGAAACACCGGGGAGCTGTTTTTT	CASSLATRNTGELFF
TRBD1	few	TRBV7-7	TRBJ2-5	TGTGCTAGCAGCTTATATCCGAAGACAGGGGTAGAGACCCAGTACTTC	CASSLYPKTGVETQYF
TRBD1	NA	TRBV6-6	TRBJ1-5	TGTGCCAGCAGTCATTACGGGATAACAGGGGGACATAGCAATCAGCCCCAGCATTTT	CASSHYGITGGHSNQPQHF
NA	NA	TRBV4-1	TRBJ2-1	TGCGCCAGCAGCCCTTTTGGGGGGGGCAGGGATGAGCAGTTCTTC	CASSPFGGGRDEQFF
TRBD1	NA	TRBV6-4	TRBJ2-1	TGTGCCAGCAGCCGGGACAGGACCTTAAATGAGCAGTTCTTC	CASSRDRTLNEQFF
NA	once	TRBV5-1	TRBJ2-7	TGCGCCAGCAGCTTATCGGACGAGCAGTACTTC	CASSLSDEQYF
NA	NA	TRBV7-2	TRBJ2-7	TGTGCCAGCAGCTTACTTGGGTTAGACTACGAGCAGTACTTC	CASSLLGLDYEQYF
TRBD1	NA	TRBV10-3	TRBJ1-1	TGTGCCATCAGTGAGGAACAGGGGGCGCGTTCTGAAGCTTTCTTT	CAISEEQGARSEAFF
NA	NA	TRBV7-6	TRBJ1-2	NA	CASSLFGQGSNYGYTF
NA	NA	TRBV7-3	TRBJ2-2	TGTGCCAGCAGCACCGGGACCAATACCGGGGAGCTGTTTTTT	CASSTGTNTGELFF
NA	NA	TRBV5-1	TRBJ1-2	TGCGCCAGCAGCTTGAGCCAGGGATACTATGGCTACACCTTC	CASSLSQGYYGYTF
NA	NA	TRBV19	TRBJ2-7	TGTGCCAGTACTACGACATCGCTCTCCTACGAGCAGTACTTC	CASTTTSLSYEQYF
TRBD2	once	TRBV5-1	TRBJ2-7	TGCGCCAGCAGCTTGGGACTAGCGGGAGTCAGCTACGAGCAGTACTTC	CASSLGLAGVSYEQYF
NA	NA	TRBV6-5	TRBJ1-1	TGTGCCAGCAGTTACTCCCACTTTATGAACACTGAAGCTTTCTTT	CASSYSHFMNTEAFF
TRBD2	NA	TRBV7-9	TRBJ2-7	TGTGCCAGCAGCTACCCCGCCCGGGAGGGAACCTACGAGCAGTACTTC	CASSYPAREGTYEQYF
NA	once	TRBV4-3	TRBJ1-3	TGCGCCAGCAGCCAAGATTTTTTAAGGGCCACCAGCTCTGGAAACACCATATATTTT	CASSQDFLRATSSGNTIYF
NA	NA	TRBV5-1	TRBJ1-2	TGCGCCAGCAGCACCTCCGGGCAGGGTGAGGGTGGCTACACCTTC	CASSTSGQGEGGYTF
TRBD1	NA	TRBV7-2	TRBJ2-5	TGTGCCAGCAGCTTTAGGCAGGGGGTGGTCGGGGAGACCCAGTACTTC	CASSFRQGVVGETQYF
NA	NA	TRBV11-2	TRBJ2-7	TGTGCCAGCAGCCCTACGGACAGAACCTACGAGCAGTACTTC	CASSPTDRTYEQYF
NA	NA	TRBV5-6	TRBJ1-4	TGTGCCAGCAGCAGTCCGCGGGGAGAGCTGTTTGAAAAACTGTTTTTT	CASSSPRGELFEKLFF
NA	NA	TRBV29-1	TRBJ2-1	TGCAGCGTGTCAGGGGAGACCCAGTCCTACAATGAGCAGTTCTTC	CSVSGETQSYNEQFF
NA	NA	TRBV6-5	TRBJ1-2	TGTGCCAGCAGTTACCAGGGTTCCAGGTACTATGGCTACACCTTC	CASSYQGSRYYGYTF
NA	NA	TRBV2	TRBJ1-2	TGTGCCAGCAGTGAATCGGGGGGCTATGGCTACACCTTC	CASSESGGYGYTF
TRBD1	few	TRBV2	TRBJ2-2	TGTGCCAGCAGACGAGACAGGGGGGTGAACACCGGGGAGCTGTTTTTT	CASRRDRGVNTGELFF
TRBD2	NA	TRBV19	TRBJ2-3	TGTGCCAGTAGGATTAGCGGGGGGGTAGAAGGTACGCAGTATTTT	CASRISGGVEGTQYF
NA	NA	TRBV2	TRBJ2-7	TGTGCCAGCAGTGAATTGGGCAGGGACGAGCAGTACTTC	CASSELGRDEQYF
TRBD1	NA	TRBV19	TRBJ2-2	TGTGCCAGTAGCCCCTGGGTGGGACAGCGGACCGGGGAGCTGTTTTTT	CASSPWVGQRTGELFF
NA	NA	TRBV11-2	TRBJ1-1	TGTGCCAGCAGACGTCAAGGGATTGGGAACACTGAAGCTTTCTTT	CASRRQGIGNTEAFF
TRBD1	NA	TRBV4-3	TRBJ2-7	TGCGCCAGCAGCCAAGACTGGGGGACAGGGGGCTACGAGCAGTACTTC	CASSQDWGTGGYEQYF
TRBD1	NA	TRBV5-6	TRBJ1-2	TGTGCCAGCAGCACCCTCGACAGGGGAGGCCCTATCGGCTACACCTTC	CASSTLDRGGPIGYTF
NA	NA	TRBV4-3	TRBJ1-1	TGCGCCAGCAGCCAATGGGGGATGAACACTGAAGCTTTCTTT	CASSQWGMNTEAFF
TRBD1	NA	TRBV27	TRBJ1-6	TGTGCCAGCAGGTTTAATTTTTGGGACAGGCCCTACTCCCTCCACTTT	CASRFNFWDRPYSLHF
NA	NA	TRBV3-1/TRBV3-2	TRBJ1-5	TGTGCCAGCAGCCAAGGGAGTCAGCCCCAGCATTTT	CASSQGSQPQHF
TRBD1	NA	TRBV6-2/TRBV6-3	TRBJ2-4	TGTGCCAGCAGTCCCAGGGGGCGAGCCAAAAACATTCAGTACTTC	CASSPRGRAKNIQYF
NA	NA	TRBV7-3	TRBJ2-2	TGTGCCAGCAGCTTAATGGAGGGGGCGAACACCGGGGAGCTGTTTTTT	CASSLMEGANTGELFF
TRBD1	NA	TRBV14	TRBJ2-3	TGTGCCAGCAGCCAAGAGTCCGGGACAGGGCCAGATACGCAGTATTTT	CASSQESGTGPDTQYF
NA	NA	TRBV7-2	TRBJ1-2	TGTGCCAGCAGCTTACCCTCCCAACACGGTGGCTACACCTTC	CASSLPSQHGGYTF
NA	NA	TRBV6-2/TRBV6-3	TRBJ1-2	TGTGCCAGCAGCATCCTTAACAGGGTTGTGAAAGGCTACACCTTC	CASSILNRVVKGYTF
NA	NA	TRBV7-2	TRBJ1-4	TGTGCCAGCAGCCCCTCCTCATATTTAAGGGAAAAACTGTTTTTT	CASSPSSYLREKLFF
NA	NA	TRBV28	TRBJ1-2	TGTGCCAGCGACAGAACCCCTAACTATGGCTACACCTTC	CASDRTPNYGYTF
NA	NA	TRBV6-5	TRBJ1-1	TGTGCCAGCTATATCCAGGGGAACACTGAAGCTTTCTTT	CASYIQGNTEAFF
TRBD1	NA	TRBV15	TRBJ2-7	TGTGCCACCAGCAAAGAGGGCCACCTGGGACAGGGATTGGAGGAGCAGTACTTC	CATSKEGHLGQGLEEQYF
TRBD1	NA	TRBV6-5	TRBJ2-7	TGTGCCAGCAGTTCCCGGGACAGGGGGCGGTACGAGCAGTACTTC	CASSSRDRGRYEQYF
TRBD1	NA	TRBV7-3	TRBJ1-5	TGTGCCAGCAGCCGTCTACGACAGGGCGGTTATCAGCCCCAGCATTTT	CASSRLRQGGYQPQHF
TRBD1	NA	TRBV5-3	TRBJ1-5	TGTGCCAGAAGCCCTGAGGGACAGCATCCCAAACCTAATCAGCCCCAGCATTTT	CARSPEGQHPKPNQPQHF
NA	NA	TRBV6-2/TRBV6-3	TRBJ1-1	TGTGCCAGCAGTTACGAAAGGAAAGGGGTGAACACTGAAGCTTTCTTT	CASSYERKGVNTEAFF
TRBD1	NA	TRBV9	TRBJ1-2	TGTGCCAGCAGCGTGGGGACAGGGACTAACTATGGCTACACCTTC	CASSVGTGTNYGYTF
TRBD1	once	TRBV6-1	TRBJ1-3	TGTGCCAGCAGTGAAGGGACAGGGGCTAGTGGAAACACCATATATTTT	CASSEGTGASGNTIYF